This entry lists 5 T cell receptor beta chains sequenced from one sample in a study of cytomegalovirus exposure and HLA in healthy donors. PCR used 60 Vbeta primers and 13 Jbeta primers. The protocol was immunoSEQ multiplex PCR, while the TCRdb copy is restricted to in-frame clones and leaves out a portion. The sample carries fewer than 250,000 clones, around 77% recorded once. Sequenced: PBMCs. The receptors here all came from a woman between 18 and 29 years old in good health and CMV-seronegative.

J is TRBJ1-2 and V is TRBV30, with D unclear. Germline CDR1 and CDR2: GTSNPN and SVGIG (reference sequence). This CDR3 region has 13 residues. V was shortened by 5 bases and J by 8 bases, with 18 bases between the two germline ends. In DNA, the CDR3 is TGTGCCTGGCACCCCCCCGAGGGTGGAGGCTACACCTTC. Translating gives CAWHPPEGGGYTF.

V usage is TRBV5-1 and J usage is TRBJ2-3, with 14 positions matching TRBD2. V lost 6 bases and J lost 3; bases outside the gene matches: 3. CDR3 size: 15 residues. Germline assignment: CDR1 SGHRS and CDR2 YFSETQ. The CDR3 loop reads CASTTSGGATDTQYF. DNA for the CDR3: TGCGCCAGCACGACTAGCGGGGGGGCAACAGATACGCAGTATTTT.

The rearrangement uses TRBV28 and TRBJ2-3; 9 bases match TRBD2. CDR3 length: 14 amino acids. J lost 3 bases, V lost 2 bases, and 0 bases had no gene match. The germline V gene has CDR1 MDHEN and CDR2 SYDVKM. The CDR3 coding sequence is TGTGCCAGCAGTTTAAGCGGGAGGACAGATACGCAGTATTTT. Protein: CASSLSGRTDTQYF.

V and J are TRBV4-3 and TRBJ1-5; a weak D match, TRBD1 (6 bases). V lost 4 bases, J lost 6 bases, and 16 bases lay in between. Per the germline V gene, CDR1 is LGHNA and CDR2 is YSLEER. The CDR3 sequence is 15 residues long. CDR3 region: CASSLYRDSGQPQHF. CDR3 nucleotide sequence: TGCGCCAGCAGCCTATACAGGGATTCAGGTCAGCCCCAGCATTTT.

The chain has TRBV14 and TRBJ1-2, with D tentatively TRBD1 (6 bases). Trimming stripped 1 base from V and 7 bases from J, with 16 bases between. CDR3 length: 15 amino acids. Germline lookup yields CDR1 SGHDN and CDR2 FVKESK. CDR3 protein: CASSQATKGTSGYTF. DNA for the CDR3: TGTGCCAGCAGCCAAGCTACGAAAGGGACAAGTGGCTACACCTTC. The full variable domain, with the rest looked up from reference TRBV14 and TRBJ1-2, is EAGVTQFPSHSVIEKGQTVTLRCDPISGHDNLYWYRRVMGKEIKFLLHFVKESKQDESGMPNNRFLAERTGGTYSTLKVQPAELEDSGVYFCASSQATKGTSGYTFGSGTRLTVV.